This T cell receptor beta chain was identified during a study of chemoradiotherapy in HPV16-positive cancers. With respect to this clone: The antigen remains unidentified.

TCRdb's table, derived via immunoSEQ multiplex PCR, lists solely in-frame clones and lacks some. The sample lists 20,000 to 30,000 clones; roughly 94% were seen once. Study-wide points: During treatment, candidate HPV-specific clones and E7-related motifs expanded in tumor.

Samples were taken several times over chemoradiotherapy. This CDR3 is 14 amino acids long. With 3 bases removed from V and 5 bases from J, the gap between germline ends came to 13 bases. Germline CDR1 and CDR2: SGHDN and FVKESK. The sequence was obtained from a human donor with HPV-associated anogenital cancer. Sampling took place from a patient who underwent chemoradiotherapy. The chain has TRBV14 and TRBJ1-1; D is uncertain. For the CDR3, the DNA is TGTGCCAGCAGCCAGCAGGTTTCGAGGACTGAAGCTTTCTTT. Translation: CASSQQVSRTEAFF.